This T cell receptor (beta chain) was recorded in a study of OX40 agonist ivuxolimab in advanced cancers. Study results and limitations: On average, a greater number of expanded clones characterised CD8+ T cells relative to CD4+.

Trimming pared 6 bases from V and 8 bases from J, leaving 11 bases between. CDR1 and CDR2 (germline): MNHEY, SVGAGI. This CDR3 has 12 amino acids. Measured with immunoSEQ multiplex PCR; TCRdb has only the in-frame clones, and not every one. The sample has about 17,000 clones; roughly four fifths are singletons. In regard to this clone: Its target is unknown.

The rearrangement links TRBV6-5 to TRBJ1-5; no firm D call. The starting material was CD4+ or CD8+ T cells sorted from blood, obtained in a trial of the OX40 agonist ivuxolimab. The TCR originated in an adult with an advanced solid tumor such as melanoma, head and neck, liver or kidney cancer. CDR3: CASSNTREPQHF. The CDR3 nucleotides are TGTGCCAGCAGCAATACTCGGGAGCCCCAGCATTTT.